This T cell receptor beta chain emerged from a study of blood T cell repertoires in COVID-19. Study summary: Acute and convalescent COVID-19 samples came from the United States, Italy and Spain. PBMCs, B-cell-depleted T cells, or T cells were the source of the cDNA or gDNA that made up the material.

Germline loops: CDR1 SGDLS, CDR2 YYNGEE. The CDR3 consists of 13 residues. The V segment lost 2 bases and the J segment 8 bases; nucleotides outside the gene matches: 5. In the original processing: Quantification of nucleated cells was approximated via reference gene primer amplification. Method: immunoSEQ multiplex PCR; TCRdb's copy keeps in-frame clones and lacks some. The V and J calls and clone size are taken from that table; D and trimming were inferred from the DNA. The repertoire holds about 150,000 clones, with over 75% as singletons. Specimen: peripheral blood. The clonotype originates from a human donor in a cohort sampled during active COVID-19. V gene TRBV9 combines with J gene TRBJ1-2, with 8 positions matching TRBD1. CDR3 nucleotide sequence: TGTGCCAGCAGCGTTCAGGGGGCGCGGGGCTACACCTTC. Protein product: CASSVQGARGYTF.